These T cell receptor beta chains were read from a single sample in a study of spatial heterogeneity in lung cancer. MiXCR, applied by TCRdb to the 5' RACE reads, yields one record per CDR3 protein. The table includes tens of thousands of distinct CDR3 sequences, approximately 5.8% detected once. Sample: PBMCs, taken at surgery. Every receptor here comes from a male donor with early-stage non-small cell lung cancer. CDR3s include the opening cysteine and the closing phenylalanine or tryptophan. The order of the fields is J gene, clone size, V gene, D gene, CDR3 length, CDR3 DNA, CDR3 protein. D genes are given only for firm matches. Size is stated for part of the rows, as once, few or many counts, or as a class when the clone is expanded.

J gene: TRBJ2-7; clone size: many; V gene: TRBV5-1; D gene: .; CDR3 length: 15; CDR3 DNA: TGCGCCAGCAGCCCGGGACTTCGCGGGGCCTACGAGCAGTACTTC; CDR3 protein: CASSPGLRGAYEQYF
J gene: TRBJ1-1; clone size: many; V gene: TRBV11-1; D gene: TRBD1; CDR3 length: 14; CDR3 DNA: TGTGCCAGCAGGTATAACAGACAGGGCGGCGAGGCTTTCTTT; CDR3 protein: CASRYNRQGGEAFF
J gene: TRBJ2-7; clone size: .; V gene: TRBV19; D gene: .; CDR3 length: 14; CDR3 DNA: TGTGCCAGCCGCCGGGACGTAAACGGTGGCGAGCAGTACTTC; CDR3 protein: CASRRDVNGGEQYF
J gene: TRBJ2-3; clone size: many; V gene: TRBV6-5; D gene: TRBD2; CDR3 length: 14; CDR3 DNA: TGTGCCAGCAGAGGCGGGAGGAGCACAGATACGCAGTATTTT; CDR3 protein: CASRGGRSTDTQYF
J gene: TRBJ1-1; clone size: many; V gene: TRBV27; D gene: .; CDR3 length: 16; CDR3 DNA: TGTGCCAGCAGTTTATATTCGTTGGGGATGGAGACTGAAGCTTTCTTT; CDR3 protein: CASSLYSLGMETEAFF
J gene: TRBJ1-1; clone size: many; V gene: TRBV7-9; D gene: .; CDR3 length: 14; CDR3 DNA: TGTGCCAGCAGCTGGGGCCGGGAGAACACTGAAGCTTTCTTT; CDR3 protein: CASSWGRENTEAFF
J gene: TRBJ2-1; clone size: many; V gene: TRBV19; D gene: TRBD1; CDR3 length: 15; CDR3 DNA: TGTGCCAGTAGTATAGGGACAGGGTTCATCTATGAGCAGTTCTTC; CDR3 protein: CASSIGTGFIYEQFF
J gene: TRBJ2-3; clone size: many; V gene: TRBV19; D gene: .; CDR3 length: 16; CDR3 DNA: TGTGCCAGTAGCCCGGGACTCCCGACTAGCACAGATACGCAGTATTTT; CDR3 protein: CASSPGLPTSTDTQYF
J gene: TRBJ2-4; clone size: many; V gene: TRBV7-9; D gene: .; CDR3 length: 14; CDR3 DNA: TGTGCCAGCAGCCATCCAGGACGGTCAAACATTCAGTACTTC; CDR3 protein: CASSHPGRSNIQYF
J gene: TRBJ1-1; clone size: .; V gene: TRBV27; D gene: TRBD1; CDR3 length: 13; CDR3 DNA: TGTGCCAGCAGAGGGACAGCGAACACTGAAGCTTTCTTT; CDR3 protein: CASRGTANTEAFF
J gene: TRBJ1-5; clone size: many; V gene: TRBV5-5; D gene: .; CDR3 length: 15; CDR3 DNA: TGTGCCAGCAGCCAAGCGGGGACACATGATCAGCCCCAGCATTTT; CDR3 protein: CASSQAGTHDQPQHF
J gene: TRBJ1-6; clone size: many; V gene: TRBV3-1; D gene: TRBD1; CDR3 length: 13; CDR3 DNA: TGTGCCAGCAAACGACAGGGTAATTCACCCCTCCACTTT; CDR3 protein: CASKRQGNSPLHF
J gene: TRBJ2-2; clone size: many; V gene: TRBV7-9; D gene: .; CDR3 length: 17; CDR3 DNA: TGTGCCAGCAGCCCCAGGACACTACCTTCGAACACCGGGGAGCTGTTTTTT; CDR3 protein: CASSPRTLPSNTGELFF
J gene: TRBJ2-1; clone size: many; V gene: TRBV28; D gene: .; CDR3 length: 13; CDR3 DNA: TGTGCCAGCAATTCCGGACAAAGGAGTGAGCAGTTCTTC; CDR3 protein: CASNSGQRSEQFF
J gene: TRBJ2-1; clone size: few; V gene: TRBV24-1; D gene: TRBD1; CDR3 length: 17; CDR3 DNA: TGTGCCACCAGTGATCCGGCCGGGACAGGGCCCAACAATGAGCAGTTCTTC; CDR3 protein: CATSDPAGTGPNNEQFF
J gene: TRBJ2-2; clone size: .; V gene: TRBV28; D gene: .; CDR3 length: 12; CDR3 DNA: TGTGCCAGCCGCTCGGGGCGGAGGGAGCTGTTTTTT; CDR3 protein: CASRSGRRELFF
J gene: TRBJ2-2; clone size: many; V gene: TRBV19; D gene: TRBD2; CDR3 length: 17; CDR3 DNA: TGTGCCAGTAGTATAGGCTCTAGCGGGAGGAACACCGGGGAGCTGTTTTTT; CDR3 protein: CASSIGSSGRNTGELFF
J gene: TRBJ1-6; clone size: many; V gene: TRBV2; D gene: TRBD1; CDR3 length: 16; CDR3 DNA: TGTGCCAGCAGTGAGAGACAGGGCCAACCTAATTCACCCCTCCACTTT; CDR3 protein: CASSERQGQPNSPLHF
J gene: TRBJ2-1; clone size: many; V gene: TRBV7-2; D gene: TRBD2; CDR3 length: 15; CDR3 DNA: TGTGCCAGCAGCCCGACTAGCGGGAACCGAAATGAGCAGTTCTTC; CDR3 protein: CASSPTSGNRNEQFF
J gene: TRBJ1-2; clone size: many; V gene: TRBV27; D gene: TRBD1; CDR3 length: 13; CDR3 DNA: TGTGCCAGCAGTAGGGGGCGCCCCTATGGCTACACCTTC; CDR3 protein: CASSRGRPYGYTF
J gene: TRBJ2-3; clone size: .; V gene: TRBV7-2; D gene: TRBD1; CDR3 length: 14; CDR3 DNA: TGTGCCAGCAGCCGGACAGGGTTCGCAGATACGCAGTATTTT; CDR3 protein: CASSRTGFADTQYF
J gene: TRBJ2-7; clone size: .; V gene: TRBV6-2/TRBV6-3; D gene: TRBD2; CDR3 length: 13; CDR3 DNA: TGTGCCAGCAGACCCGGGACTAGCGGGAGGTCCACCTTC; CDR3 protein: CASRPGTSGRSTF
J gene: TRBJ2-6; clone size: .; V gene: TRBV6-2/TRBV6-3; D gene: .; CDR3 length: 16; CDR3 DNA: TGTGCCAGCAGTCCCGCGGTTACCTCTGGGGCCAACGTCCTGACTTTC; CDR3 protein: CASSPAVTSGANVLTF
J gene: TRBJ1-3; clone size: .; V gene: TRBV6-5; D gene: .; CDR3 length: 14; CDR3 DNA: TGTGCCACCAGAGACCGCCGTGGAGTAAACACCATATATTTT; CDR3 protein: CATRDRRGVNTIYF
J gene: TRBJ1-5; clone size: many; V gene: TRBV24-1; D gene: .; CDR3 length: 14; CDR3 DNA: TGTGCCACCAGTGATCACAGTGTCGATCAGCCCCAGCATTTT; CDR3 protein: CATSDHSVDQPQHF
J gene: TRBJ2-7; clone size: few; V gene: TRBV2; D gene: TRBD2; CDR3 length: 15; CDR3 DNA: TGTGCCAGCAGTGACGGGAGGGAAGGCATCCGCGAGCAGTACTTC; CDR3 protein: CASSDGREGIREQYF
J gene: TRBJ2-7; clone size: few; V gene: TRBV20-1; D gene: TRBD1; CDR3 length: 14; CDR3 DNA: TGCAGTGCTGTCCGGGACAGGGTCCCCTACGAGCAGTACTTC; CDR3 protein: CSAVRDRVPYEQYF
J gene: TRBJ1-2; clone size: .; V gene: TRBV6-5; D gene: .; CDR3 length: 15; CDR3 DNA: TGTGCCAGCAGTTACTCGACAGCCTTTATCTATGGCTACACCTTC; CDR3 protein: CASSYSTAFIYGYTF
J gene: TRBJ1-5; clone size: many; V gene: TRBV19; D gene: .; CDR3 length: 12; CDR3 DNA: TGTGCCAGTAGTCTCACCCAGCGGCCCCAGCATTTT; CDR3 protein: CASSLTQRPQHF
J gene: TRBJ2-5; clone size: medium-sized; V gene: TRBV5-1; D gene: .; CDR3 length: 16; CDR3 DNA: TGCGCCAGCAGCTTGGATCTTCAGGGGGGGCCCGAGACCCAGTACTTC; CDR3 protein: CASSLDLQGGPETQYF
J gene: TRBJ1-2; clone size: .; V gene: TRBV6-1; D gene: .; CDR3 length: 14; CDR3 DNA: TGTGTCGGTTTAGGGGGAGTTTCTAACTATGGCTACACCTTC; CDR3 protein: CVGLGGVSNYGYTF
J gene: TRBJ2-5; clone size: many; V gene: TRBV7-2; D gene: TRBD2; CDR3 length: 15; CDR3 DNA: TGTGCCAGCACTTGGACTAGCGGGGCCCAAGAGACCCAGTACTTC; CDR3 protein: CASTWTSGAQETQYF
J gene: TRBJ2-5; clone size: many; V gene: TRBV4-3; D gene: TRBD1; CDR3 length: 16; CDR3 DNA: TGCGCCAGCAGCCAAGATAGGGGGACAGGGGACGAGACCCAGTACTTC; CDR3 protein: CASSQDRGTGDETQYF
J gene: TRBJ2-1; clone size: many; V gene: TRBV7-3; D gene: TRBD1; CDR3 length: 15; CDR3 DNA: TGTGCCAGCAGCTCAAACCTGGGACAGCTTAATGAGCAGTTCTTC; CDR3 protein: CASSSNLGQLNEQFF
J gene: TRBJ2-1; clone size: few; V gene: TRBV11-3; D gene: .; CDR3 length: 13; CDR3 DNA: TGTGCCAGCAGTCGAGATGCCTACAATGAGCAGTTCTTC; CDR3 protein: CASSRDAYNEQFF
J gene: TRBJ2-3; clone size: many; V gene: TRBV11-3; D gene: .; CDR3 length: 14; CDR3 DNA: TGTGCCAGCAGCCCAATCTCTAGCTCAGATACGCAGTATTTT; CDR3 protein: CASSPISSSDTQYF
J gene: TRBJ1-1; clone size: .; V gene: TRBV20-1; D gene: .; CDR3 length: 13; CDR3 DNA: TGCAGTGCCCGGGGCACTCTGTCCTCTGAAGCTTTCTTT; CDR3 protein: CSARGTLSSEAFF
J gene: TRBJ1-1; clone size: many; V gene: TRBV11-2; D gene: .; CDR3 length: 12; CDR3 DNA: TGTGCCAGCAGTCCAATGAACACTGAAGCTTTCTTT; CDR3 protein: CASSPMNTEAFF
J gene: TRBJ2-3; clone size: many; V gene: TRBV11-2; D gene: .; CDR3 length: 13; CDR3 DNA: TGTGCCAGCAGCGGCAGGGAAACAGATACGCAGTATTTT; CDR3 protein: CASSGRETDTQYF
J gene: TRBJ1-2; clone size: many; V gene: TRBV28; D gene: .; CDR3 length: 12; CDR3 DNA: TGTGCCAGCAGTTTAAGCGCCTATGGCTACACCTTC; CDR3 protein: CASSLSAYGYTF
J gene: TRBJ2-4; clone size: many; V gene: TRBV15; D gene: .; CDR3 length: 15; CDR3 DNA: TGTGCCACCAGCAGAGATGATGTAGGGCTGGGCATTCAGTACTTC; CDR3 protein: CATSRDDVGLGIQYF
J gene: TRBJ2-3; clone size: many; V gene: TRBV7-2; D gene: .; CDR3 length: 16; CDR3 DNA: TGTGCCAGCAGCCCCCACCGCGGGACTGCACGTACTACGCAGTATTTT; CDR3 protein: CASSPHRGTARTTQYF
J gene: TRBJ1-1; clone size: many; V gene: TRBV19; D gene: .; CDR3 length: 15; CDR3 DNA: TGTGCCAGTAGCTTCACAGGGAGAAGGGCCACTGAAGCTTTCTTT; CDR3 protein: CASSFTGRRATEAFF
J gene: TRBJ2-1; clone size: .; V gene: TRBV18; D gene: TRBD1; CDR3 length: 16; CDR3 DNA: TGTGCCAGCTCACCACCGATGGGGACAGGTTACAATGAGCAGTTCTTC; CDR3 protein: CASSPPMGTGYNEQFF
J gene: TRBJ2-7; clone size: many; V gene: TRBV28; D gene: .; CDR3 length: 13; CDR3 DNA: TGTGCCAGCAGTTTTTCTGGGGTTCACGAGCAGTACTTC; CDR3 protein: CASSFSGVHEQYF
J gene: TRBJ2-5; clone size: many; V gene: TRBV3-1; D gene: TRBD2; CDR3 length: 17; CDR3 DNA: TGTGCCAGCAGCCAACCACTAGCGGGGGGCCGTCAAGGGACCCAGTACTTC; CDR3 protein: CASSQPLAGGRQGTQYF
J gene: TRBJ1-1; clone size: many; V gene: TRBV6-6; D gene: .; CDR3 length: 14; CDR3 DNA: TGTGCCAGCAGCCACAGGGAGATGAACACTGAAGCTTTCTTT; CDR3 protein: CASSHREMNTEAFF
J gene: TRBJ1-5; clone size: many; V gene: TRBV7-8; D gene: TRBD1; CDR3 length: 15; CDR3 DNA: TGTGCCAGCAGCTTAGGGCAGGGGGATCAGCAGCCCCAGCATTTT; CDR3 protein: CASSLGQGDQQPQHF
J gene: TRBJ2-2; clone size: many; V gene: TRBV5-1; D gene: .; CDR3 length: 14; CDR3 DNA: TGCGCCAGCAGCTGGACAGTGAACACCGGGGAGCTGTTTTTT; CDR3 protein: CASSWTVNTGELFF
J gene: TRBJ2-2; clone size: many; V gene: TRBV7-2; D gene: .; CDR3 length: 13; CDR3 DNA: TGTGCCAGCAGCCCTCTCTGGCCCGGGGAGCTGTTTTTT; CDR3 protein: CASSPLWPGELFF
J gene: TRBJ1-5; clone size: many; V gene: TRBV7-2; D gene: TRBD1; CDR3 length: 14; CDR3 DNA: TGTGCCAGCAGCCGTGGACAGGGGGATCAGCCCCAGCATTTT; CDR3 protein: CASSRGQGDQPQHF
J gene: TRBJ2-4; clone size: .; V gene: TRBV7-8; D gene: .; CDR3 length: 16; CDR3 DNA: TGTGCCAGCAGCCTTAACACTCTAGCGGCCAAAAACATTCAGTACTTC; CDR3 protein: CASSLNTLAAKNIQYF
J gene: TRBJ1-1; clone size: few; V gene: TRBV5-5; D gene: TRBD1; CDR3 length: 16; CDR3 DNA: TGTGCCAGCAGCTATCAGACAGGGGGGATGAACACTGAAGCTTTCTTT; CDR3 protein: CASSYQTGGMNTEAFF
J gene: TRBJ1-3; clone size: many; V gene: TRBV20-1; D gene: .; CDR3 length: 14; CDR3 DNA: TGCAGTGCTTCGCCCCTTAGCTCTGGAAACACCATATATTTT; CDR3 protein: CSASPLSSGNTIYF
J gene: TRBJ2-5; clone size: many; V gene: TRBV9; D gene: TRBD1; CDR3 length: 15; CDR3 DNA: TGTGCCAGCAGTACCCTGACAGGGATGCTAGAGACCCAGTACTTC; CDR3 protein: CASSTLTGMLETQYF
J gene: TRBJ2-1; clone size: many; V gene: TRBV5-1; D gene: .; CDR3 length: 14; CDR3 DNA: TGCGCCAGCGGCCGTCCCGGGGCCTACAATGAGCAGTTCTTC; CDR3 protein: CASGRPGAYNEQFF
J gene: TRBJ2-4; clone size: many; V gene: TRBV7-7; D gene: TRBD1; CDR3 length: 13; CDR3 DNA: TGTGCTAGCAGCCCCGGACAGGGAAACATTCAGTACTTC; CDR3 protein: CASSPGQGNIQYF